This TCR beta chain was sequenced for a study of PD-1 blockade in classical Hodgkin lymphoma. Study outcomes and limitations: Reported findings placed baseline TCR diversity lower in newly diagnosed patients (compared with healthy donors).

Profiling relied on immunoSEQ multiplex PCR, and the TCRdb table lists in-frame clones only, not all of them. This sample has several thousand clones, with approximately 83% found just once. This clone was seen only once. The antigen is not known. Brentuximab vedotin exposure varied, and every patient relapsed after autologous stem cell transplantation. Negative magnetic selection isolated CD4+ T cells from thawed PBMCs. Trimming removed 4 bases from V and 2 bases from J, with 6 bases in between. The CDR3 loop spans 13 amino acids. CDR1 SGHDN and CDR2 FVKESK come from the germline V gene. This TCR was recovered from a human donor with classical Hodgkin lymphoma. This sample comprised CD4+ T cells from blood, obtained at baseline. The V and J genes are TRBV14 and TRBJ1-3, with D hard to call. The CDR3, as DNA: TGTGCCAGCAGCCTTGGGGCTGGAAACACCATATATTTT. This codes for CASSLGAGNTIYF.